This T cell receptor beta chain was recovered during a study of prognosis after radiotherapy for stage I lung cancer. As for the study in general: Newly diagnosed primary stage I lung tumors occurred in roughly 15 patients, and oligometastatic NSCLC after surgical resection of the primary tumor occurred in roughly five. The patient group consisted of over 10 men and about 6 women whose ages spanned roughly 50 to 90, median about 74 years.

Two separate time points each saw a draw of approximately 6 milliliters of peripheral blood. Trimming removed 0 bases from V and 3 bases from J, with 17 bases in between. The CDR3 contains 17 residues. From germline, CDR1 is LGHDT and CDR2 YNNKEL (reference sequence). The genomic DNA TCR beta CDR3 region underwent two rounds of multiplex PCR. Each TRBV and TRBJ gene had its own primer in the first PCR round. Second-round PCR employed universal primers. TCRdb used MiXCR to reprocess the multiplex PCR reads, holding one entry per CDR3 protein. The repertoire consists of fewer than 25,000 distinct CDR3 sequences, with around 37% occurring once and the leading ten covering approximately 52%.

The chain carries TRBV3-1 and TRBJ2-5, with D possibly being TRBD1 (6 bases). This TCR was recovered from a donor over 45 with non-small cell lung cancer. The material was PBMCs, obtained before or after stereotactic body radiation therapy (not recorded which). The CDR3 nucleotides read TGTGCCAGCAGCCAAGATCGAAGGGGGTTTACAGAAGAGACCCAGTACTTC. This translates into CASSQDRRGFTEETQYF.